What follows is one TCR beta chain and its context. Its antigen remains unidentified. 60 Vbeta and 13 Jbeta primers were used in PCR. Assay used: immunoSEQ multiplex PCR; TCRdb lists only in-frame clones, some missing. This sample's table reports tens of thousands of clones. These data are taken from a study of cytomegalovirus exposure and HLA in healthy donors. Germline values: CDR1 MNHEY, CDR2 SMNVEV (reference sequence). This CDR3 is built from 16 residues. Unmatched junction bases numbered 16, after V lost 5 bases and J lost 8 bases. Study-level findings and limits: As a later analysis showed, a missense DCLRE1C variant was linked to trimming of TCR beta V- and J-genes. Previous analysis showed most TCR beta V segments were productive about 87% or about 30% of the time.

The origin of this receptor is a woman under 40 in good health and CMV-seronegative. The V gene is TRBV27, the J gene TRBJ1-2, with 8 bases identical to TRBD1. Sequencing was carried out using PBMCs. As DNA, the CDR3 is TGTGCCAGCAGTCCCCGGCCTGGACAGGGCCTAAGGGGCTACACCTTC. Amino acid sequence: CASSPRPGQGLRGYTF.